This T cell receptor beta chain is from a study of blood T cell repertoires in COVID-19. Cohort allocation depended upon clinical history that participants reported. Authors' analysis steps: By means of reference gene primer amplification, nucleated cell counts were estimated. Assay: immunoSEQ multiplex PCR; the TCRdb copy retains only in-frame clones and omits some. That table gives V, J and clone size, and the DNA gave D and trimming. The data show approximately 210,000 clones, approximately 80% seen once. The CDR3 spans 15 residues. The germline V gene has CDR1 SGHDN and CDR2 FVKESK. V was clipped by 1 base and J by 5 bases, with 9 bases between them.

The sequenced material came from PBMCs or T cells enriched from blood (not recorded which). The TCR comes from an older woman who had recovered from COVID-19. The rearrangement joins TRBV14 to TRBJ1-6; D is unresolved. This CDR3 is CASSQGRPDNSPLHF. As DNA, the CDR3 is TGTGCCAGCAGCCAAGGGAGGCCCGATAATTCACCCCTCCACTTT.